This T cell receptor (beta chain) came from a study of graft-versus-host responses after intestinal transplantation. Regarding the study as a whole: Investigators detected GvH clones in recipient marrow, with some emerging earlier in ileum or blood.

Points on this clone: The target antigen is unknown.

V lost 4 bases, J lost 4 bases, and 12 bases lay in between. Germline assignment: CDR1 SGHRS and CDR2 YFSETQ. The CDR3 runs to 14 residues. Using immunoSEQ multiplex PCR, the repertoire was profiled, and TCRdb retains in-frame clones only, with some absent. The repertoire consists of under 40,000 clones, with around 96% occurring once and the leading ten covering 0.75% to 0.95%. Source: PBMCs, taken 16 days after intestinal transplant. This clonotype was sampled from a human patient who received an intestinal transplant, so some T cells may come from the graft donor. The chain has TRBV5-1 and TRBJ1-5; weak D call: TRBD1 (5 bases). The CDR3 loop reads CASSRGGENQPQHF. DNA of the CDR3: TGCGCCAGCAGCCGGGGGGGGGAAAATCAGCCCCAGCATTTT.